Each of the 10 T cell receptor beta chains below was sequenced from the same sample in a study of blood T cell repertoires in COVID-19. Method: immunoSEQ multiplex PCR; TCRdb's copy keeps in-frame clones and lacks some. The sample comprises a few hundred thousand clones, 90% of which are singletons, and approximately 3.3% rests with the top ten. The source material was peripheral blood. These receptors were obtained from a woman aged 40 to 50 with acute or convalescent COVID-19.

The chain joins TRBV20-1 to TRBJ1-2; possibly TRBD1 for D (6 bases). CDR1 is DFQATT and CDR2 is SNEGSKA in the germline V gene (reference sequence). The V end was cut by 3 bases, the J end by 2 bases, with 10 bases between. There are 13 residues in the CDR3. CDR3 in DNA: TGCAGTGCTAGTCCACAGGGCAACTATGGCTACACCTTC. This encodes CSASPQGNYGYTF.

This rearrangement joins TRBV19 to TRBJ1-5, with 9 positions matching TRBD1. Germline V CDR1 and CDR2: LNHDA, SQIVND (reference sequence). The CDR3 covers 16 residues. V was clipped by 7 bases and J by 2 bases; unmatched bases: 9. CDR3 loop: CASTGDRVSRNQPQHF. The CDR3 coding sequence is TGTGCCAGTACCGGGGACAGGGTATCCCGCAATCAGCCCCAGCATTTT.

The chain has TRBV27 and TRBJ2-3; no reliable D call. The CDR3 totals 14 residues. Germline CDR1 and CDR2: MNHEY and SMNVEV (reference sequence). Trimming cost V 1 base and J 2 bases, with 7 bases left between them. CDR3 loop: CASSLFQDTDTQYF. The CDR3 DNA sequence: TGTGCCAGCAGTTTATTTCAGGACACAGATACGCAGTATTTT.

The rearrangement joins TRBV21-1 to TRBJ1-4. TRBV21-1 is a pseudogene locus. CDR3 size: 17 residues. CDR3 loop: CASSLRIGGKNDEKLFF. As DNA, the CDR3 is TGTGCCAGCAGCCTACGGATCGGAGGGAAGAACGATGAAAAACTGTTTTTT.

The chain combines TRBV7-8 with TRBJ1-6; D is undetermined. Germline V gene data show CDR1 as SGHVS and CDR2 as FQNEAQ. Trimming took 3 bases from V and 1 from J, leaving 13 bases between them. This CDR3 spans 17 amino acids. The CDR3 DNA sequence: TGTGCCAGCAGCTTTGGCCCCGACGGGTCCTATAATTCACCCCTCCACTTT. The encoded protein is CASSFGPDGSYNSPLHF.

This rearrangement joins TRBV4-1 to TRBJ2-2; possibly TRBD2 for D (5 bases). Between the trimmed V and J ends, which lost 0 bases and 3 bases, there was a span of 14 bases. CDR1 and CDR2 (germline): MGHRA, YSYEKL. The CDR3 has 17 amino acids. CDR3 in amino acids: CASSQDPARTYTGELFF. CDR3 DNA sequence: TGCGCCAGCAGCCAAGATCCTGCCAGGACTTACACCGGGGAGCTGTTTTTT.

The chain employs TRBV7-2 and TRBJ1-5, with TRBD1 identical over 10 bases. With 1 base clipped from V and 10 bases from J, the junction kept 7 bases outside the gene matches. The length of the CDR3 is 15 residues. The V gene's germline CDR1 is SGHTA and CDR2 FQGNSA. The CDR3, as DNA: TGTGCCAGCAGCTTAGAGGGGACAGGGGCTCACCCCCAGCATTTT. Encoded protein: CASSLEGTGAHPQHF.

The genes are TRBV5-1 and TRBJ2-1, with TRBD1 matching over 10 bases. Losses at the gene ends were 6 bases for V and 4 bases for J; bases not matched to a gene: 10. Germline V gives CDR1 SGHRS, CDR2 YFSETQ. This CDR3 has 16 residues. The CDR3 is CASNPTMGQGYNEQFF. In nucleotides, the CDR3 is TGCGCCAGCAACCCTACTATGGGACAGGGGTACAATGAGCAGTTCTTC.

The rearrangement joins TRBV5-6 to TRBJ1-1; the D is unclear. The V and J ends lost 0 bases and 0 bases respectively, with 3 bases between them. This CDR3 contains 13 residues. Germline CDR1 reads SGHDT; CDR2 reads YYEEEE. CDR3 bases: TGTGCCAGCAGCTTGGGAGTGAACACTGAAGCTTTCTTT. Translating it yields CASSLGVNTEAFF.

This chain links TRBV12-3 or TRBV12-4 with TRBJ1-1; D uncertain. The V end lost 5 bases, the J end lost 3 bases, and 10 bases lay between the germline ends. The CDR3 has 13 amino acids. The CDR3 DNA reads TGTGCCAGCAGTCCCACCGGGGACACTGAAGCTTTCTTT. It yields the protein CASSPTGDTEAFF.